The rows below give T cell receptor beta chains drawn from one sample of a study of OX40 agonist ivuxolimab in advanced cancers. Here immunoSEQ multiplex PCR was the method, and the copy in TCRdb shows in-frame clones only, minus some. The table lists about 80,000 clones, approximately 92% of them singletons. This material consisted of CD4+ or CD8+ T cells sorted from blood, taken in a trial of the OX40 agonist ivuxolimab. The source of these receptors is an adult with an advanced solid tumor such as melanoma, head and neck, liver or kidney cancer. CDR3s include the opening cysteine and the closing phenylalanine or tryptophan. The D gene is left open where the match is weak. The listing skips clone size in some rows; elsewhere it reads once, few, many or a size class.

clone_size,j_call,v_call,d_call,cdr3_aa,cdr3_nt
NA,TRBJ1-5,TRBV4-3,NA,CASSQEHRAFQPQHF,TGCGCCAGCAGCCAAGAACACCGAGCATTTCAGCCCCAGCATTTT
NA,TRBJ1-4,TRBV15,NA,CATSRALGTLNEKLFF,TGTGCCACCAGCAGAGCCTTAGGGACACTCAATGAAAAACTGTTTTTT
once,TRBJ1-1,TRBV15,NA,CATSRARGTEAFF,TGTGCCACCAGCAGAGCCCGGGGCACTGAAGCTTTCTTT
NA,TRBJ2-7,TRBV28,NA,CASSRGSYEQYF,TGTGCCAGCAGCAGGGGTTCCTACGAGCAGTACTTC
NA,TRBJ2-7,TRBV28,TRBD2,CASSPGGEREGGEQYF,TGTGCCAGCAGCCCAGGGGGGGAGCGGGAGGGTGGCGAGCAGTACTTC
NA,TRBJ1-4,TRBV4-1,TRBD1,CASSLTGATNEKLFF,TGCGCCAGCAGCCTGACAGGGGCGACTAATGAAAAACTGTTTTTT
NA,TRBJ2-4,TRBV27,NA,CASSFKDSRYIQYF,TGTGCCAGCAGTTTTAAGGACAGTCGTTACATTCAGTACTTC
NA,TRBJ1-2,TRBV28,NA,CASSRQVNYGYTF,TGTGCCAGCAGTCGACAGGTTAACTATGGCTACACCTTC
few,TRBJ2-1,TRBV25-1,NA,CASSEFVMQFF,TGTGCCAGCAGTGAATTCGTCATGCAGTTCTTC
NA,TRBJ2-1,TRBV5-1,NA,CASSLRVWDNEQFF,TGCGCCAGCAGCCTCAGGGTATGGGACAATGAGCAGTTCTTC
NA,TRBJ1-5,TRBV30,TRBD1,CAWTGTGGNQPQHF,TGTGCCTGGACCGGGACAGGGGGCAATCAGCCCCAGCATTTT
NA,TRBJ2-7,TRBV18,NA,CASSRGDGHYEQYF,TGTGCCAGCTCACGCGGGGACGGTCACTACGAGCAGTACTTC
NA,TRBJ2-1,TRBV5-4,TRBD2,CASSLTRLAGSYNEQFF,TGTGCCAGCAGCTTGACCAGACTAGCGGGTTCCTACAATGAGCAGTTCTTC
NA,TRBJ2-5,TRBV7-7,NA,CASSLGGLGAAQYF,TGTGCTAGCAGCTTAGGAGGACTCGGAGCGGCCCAGTACTTC